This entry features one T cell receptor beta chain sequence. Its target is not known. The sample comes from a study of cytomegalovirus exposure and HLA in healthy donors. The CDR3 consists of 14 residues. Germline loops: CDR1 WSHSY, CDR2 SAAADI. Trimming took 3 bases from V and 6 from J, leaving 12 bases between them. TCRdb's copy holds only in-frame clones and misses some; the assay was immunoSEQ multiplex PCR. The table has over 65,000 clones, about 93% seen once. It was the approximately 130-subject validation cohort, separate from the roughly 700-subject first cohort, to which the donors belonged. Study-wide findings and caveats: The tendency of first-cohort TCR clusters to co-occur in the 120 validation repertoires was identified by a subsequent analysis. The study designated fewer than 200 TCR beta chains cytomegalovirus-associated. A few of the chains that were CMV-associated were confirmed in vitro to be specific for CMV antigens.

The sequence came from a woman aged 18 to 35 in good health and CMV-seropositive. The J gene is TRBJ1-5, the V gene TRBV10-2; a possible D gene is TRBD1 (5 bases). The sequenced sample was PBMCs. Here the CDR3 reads CASSDSGVLQPQHF. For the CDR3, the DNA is TGCGCCAGCAGTGATTCGGGGGTCCTTCAGCCCCAGCATTTT.